A single sample is the source of the 4 T cell receptor beta chains below, sequenced in a study of response to subunit inactivated influenza vaccine. TCRdb used MiXCR to reprocess the RT-PCR reads, holding one entry per CDR3 protein. There are about 500,000 distinct CDR3 sequences in the sample; under 15% occur only once, and about an eighth lies in the top ten. Material: PBMCs from blood, obtained about 40 days after vaccination. Every receptor here comes from a man aged 50-60 years who received an inactivated influenza vaccine.

Notes on this clonotype: The junction and the germline gene differ at one end; a read error may be behind it. CDR3 sequence: CASSQGSRGNQPQHF. CDR3 bases: TGCGCCAGTAGCCAAGGGTCCAGGGGCAATCAGCCCCAGCATTTT. The chain uses TRBV4-1 and TRBJ1-5; D possibly corresponds to TRBD1 (5 bases). The CDR3 covers 15 residues. The germline gives CDR1 MGHRA, CDR2 YSYEKL.

The rearrangement uses TRBV12-3 or TRBV12-4 and TRBJ2-5, with unresolved D. The CDR3 loop spans 14 amino acids. Trimming took 5 bases from V and 0 from J, leaving 10 bases between them. This chain's CDR3 is CASSPWRNQETQYF. CDR3 sequence (DNA): TGTGCCAGCAGTCCCTGGCGGAACCAAGAGACCCAGTACTTC.

The V and J genes are TRBV6-5 and TRBJ2-1; TRBD2 matches at 8 bases. From germline, CDR1 is MNHEY and CDR2 SVGAGI. Unmatched junction bases numbered 4, after V lost 2 bases and J lost 4 bases. The CDR3 extends over 15 amino acids. The chain's CDR3 is CASSYRASGYNEQFF. The CDR3 bases are TGTGCCAGCAGTTACAGGGCTAGCGGGTACAATGAGCAGTTCTTC.

The chain recombines TRBV7-2 with TRBJ2-7; 14 positions agree with TRBD2. Trimming cost V 4 bases and J 6 bases; bases outside gene matches: 2. This CDR3 is built from 14 residues. Germline V gene sequence: CDR1 SGHTA, CDR2 FQGNSA. The CDR3: CASSSGLAGGEQYF. DNA of the CDR3: TGTGCCAGCAGCTCAGGACTAGCGGGAGGCGAGCAGTACTTC.